The T cell receptor (beta chain) under discussion was sequenced for a study of blood T cell repertoires in COVID-19. CDR1 and CDR2 (germline): WNHNN, SYGVQD (reference sequence). This CDR3 is 17 amino acids long. Between the trimmed V and J ends, which lost 6 bases and 2 bases, there was a span of 22 bases. Libraries were prepared by immunoSEQ multiplex PCR; TCRdb keeps only in-frame clonotypes and omits some of them. Of about 230,000 clones listed, 81% are singletons. This receptor was taken from a woman older than 75 with acute or convalescent COVID-19. The specimen was peripheral blood. The rearrangement links TRBV10-1 to TRBJ2-5, with D hard to call. The CDR3 is CASREFPPPSAQETQYF. The CDR3 DNA reads TGCGCCAGCAGGGAATTTCCCCCTCCCAGCGCTCAAGAGACCCAGTACTTC.